This note documents a single T cell receptor (beta chain) sequence. Antigen: not known. This specimen comes from a study of Ad26.COV2.S vaccination and SARS-CoV-2 variants. Across the study: Ad26.COV2.S given intramuscularly, once or twice 56 days apart.

As to treatment: around 19 received Ad26.COV2.S at low or high dose, single or two shots; 5 received placebo; per-sample allocation not given. Day 63 after the first vaccine or placebo injection was the time point for sampling. The sample came from a Boston adult aged 18-55 years. V shed 2 bases, J shed 8 bases, and the junction held 12 bases outside the gene matches. The germline V gene encodes CDR1 SGHDT and CDR2 YYEEEE. The CDR3 is 16 amino acids. Sequencing was performed with immunoSEQ multiplex PCR; in TCRdb, only in-frame clones are kept and a portion is missing. The sample consists of roughly 320,000 clones, 87% of them appearing once. Study results and limitations: Measurement of non-spike TCR breadth gave similar results in vaccine and placebo recipients. Post-vaccination breadth of spike-specific CD8+ and CD4+ T cell responses was reportedly substantial.

The chain has TRBV5-6 and TRBJ2-1; 8 positions match TRBD2. The receptor's source is a person between 18 and 65 years old who received the Ad26.COV2.S COVID-19 vaccine or a placebo. This specimen was peripheral blood, taken in a trial of Ad26.COV2.S vaccine versus placebo. The CDR3 is CASSFFLGGGNYEQFF. CDR3 nucleotides: TGTGCCAGCAGCTTTTTTTTAGGCGGGGGGAACTATGAGCAGTTCTTC.